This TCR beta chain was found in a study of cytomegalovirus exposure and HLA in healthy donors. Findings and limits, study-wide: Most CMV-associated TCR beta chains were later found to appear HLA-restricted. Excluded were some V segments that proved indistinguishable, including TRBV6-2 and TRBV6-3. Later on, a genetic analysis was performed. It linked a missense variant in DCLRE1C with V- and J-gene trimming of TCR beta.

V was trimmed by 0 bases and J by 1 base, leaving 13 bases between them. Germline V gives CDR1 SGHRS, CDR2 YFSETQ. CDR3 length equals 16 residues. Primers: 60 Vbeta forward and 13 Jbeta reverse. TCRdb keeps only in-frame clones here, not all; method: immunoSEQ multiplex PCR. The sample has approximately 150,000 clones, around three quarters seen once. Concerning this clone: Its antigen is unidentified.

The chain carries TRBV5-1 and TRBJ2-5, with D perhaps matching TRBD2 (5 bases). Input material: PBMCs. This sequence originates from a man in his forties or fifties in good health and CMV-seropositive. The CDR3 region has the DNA TGCGCCAGCAGCTTGGTACCTACTAGTGGCCAAGAGACCCAGTACTTC. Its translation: CASSLVPTSGQETQYF. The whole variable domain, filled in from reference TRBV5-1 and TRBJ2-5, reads KAGVTQTPRYLIKTRGQQVTLSCSPISGHRSVSWYQQTPGQGLQFLFEYFSETQRNKGNFPGRFSGRQFSNSRSEMNVSTLELGDSALYLCASSLVPTSGQETQYFGPGTRLLVL.